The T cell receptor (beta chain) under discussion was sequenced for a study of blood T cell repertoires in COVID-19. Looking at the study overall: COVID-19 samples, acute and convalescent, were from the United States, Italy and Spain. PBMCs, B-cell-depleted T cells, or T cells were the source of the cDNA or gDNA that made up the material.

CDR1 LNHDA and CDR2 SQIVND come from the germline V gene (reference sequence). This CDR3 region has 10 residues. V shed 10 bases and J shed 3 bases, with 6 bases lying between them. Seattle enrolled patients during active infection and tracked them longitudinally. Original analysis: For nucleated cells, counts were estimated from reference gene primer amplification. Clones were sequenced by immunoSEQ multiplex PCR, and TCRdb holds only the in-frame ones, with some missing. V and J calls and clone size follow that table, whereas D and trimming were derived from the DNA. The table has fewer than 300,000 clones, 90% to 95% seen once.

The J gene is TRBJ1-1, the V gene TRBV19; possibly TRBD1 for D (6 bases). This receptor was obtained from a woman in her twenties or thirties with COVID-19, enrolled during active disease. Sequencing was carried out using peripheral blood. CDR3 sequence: CATGDTEAFF. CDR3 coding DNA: TGTGCCACAGGGGACACTGAAGCTTTCTTT. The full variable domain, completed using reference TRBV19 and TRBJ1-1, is DGGITQSPKYLFRKEGQNVTLSCEQNLNHDAMYWYRQDPGQGLRLIYYSQIVNDFQKGDIAEGYSVSREKKESFPLTVTSAQKNPTAFYLCATGDTEAFFGQGTRLTVV.